A single sample is the source of the 22 T cell receptor beta chains below, sequenced in a study of blood T cell repertoires in COVID-19. Repertoires were generated with immunoSEQ multiplex PCR, while TCRdb's copy carries only in-frame clones and drops some. The table includes 20,000 to 25,000 clones, less than 95% detected once. The sequencing sample was made of peripheral blood. The receptor set was obtained from a man aged 65-85 years with acute or convalescent COVID-19.

V usage is TRBV29-1 and J usage is TRBJ1-5; 8 bases are shared with TRBD1. This CDR3 contains 13 residues. Germline loops: CDR1 SQVTM, CDR2 ANQGSEA. V shed 7 bases and J 3 bases; nucleotides not matched to a gene: 5. This chain's CDR3 is CSAVQGVNQPQHF. CDR3 coding DNA: TGCAGCGCTGTACAGGGGGTCAATCAGCCCCAGCATTTT.

CDR3 loop: CASSQWSGQGVQYF. The CDR3 DNA sequence: TGTGCCAGCAGCCAATGGTCCGGACAGGGCGTGCAGTACTTC. The genes are TRBV16 and TRBJ2-7; 8 bases map to TRBD1. CDR3 length: 14 residues. Germline V gene lookup returns CDR1 KGHSY and CDR2 FQNENV. Trimming took 1 base from V and 9 from J; bases not matched to a gene: 8.

In DNA form, the CDR3 reads TGTGCCAGTAGCACCAGGGGGGTGAATCAGCCCCAGCATTTT. This codes for CASSTRGVNQPQHF. This chain links TRBV19 with TRBJ1-5, with 7 positions matching TRBD1. J lost 4 bases, V lost 6 bases, and 6 bases had no gene match. Germline CDR1 LNHDA, CDR2 SQIVND (reference sequence). The CDR3 extends over 14 amino acids. Variable domain in full (rest from reference TRBV19 and TRBJ1-5): DGGITQSPKYLFRKEGQNVTLSCEQNLNHDAMYWYRQDPGQGLRLIYYSQIVNDFQKGDIAEGYSVSREKKESFPLTVTSAQKNPTAFYLCASSTRGVNQPQHFGDGTRLSIL.

In this sample, this clone turned up once. The V and J genes are TRBV20-1 and TRBJ2-7; D gene unclear. The V and J ends lost 3 bases and 0 bases respectively, with 6 bases between them. Germline-derived CDR1 and CDR2 are DFQATT and SNEGSKA (reference sequence). The CDR3 has 12 residues. The DNA for the CDR3 is TGCAGTGCTAGTCCCAACTCCTACGAGCAGTACTTC. Encoded protein: CSASPNSYEQYF.

V gene TRBV6-1 combines with J gene TRBJ1-5; D is undetermined. The CDR3 is made up of 16 amino acids. CDR1 is MNHNS, CDR2 SASEGT, per germline. Trimming removed 0 bases at V and 1 base at J, with 10 bases between. In DNA form, the CDR3 reads TGTGCCAGCAGTGAAGCGGGAGGACTGAGCAATCAGCCCCAGCATTTT. Its translation is CASSEAGGLSNQPQHF.

The chain uses TRBV28 and TRBJ2-1, with 12 bases fitting TRBD1. The V gene end was trimmed by 5 bases and the J gene end by 7 bases; junction bases not matched to a gene: 9. The CDR3 is 16 amino acids. CDR1 and CDR2 from the germline V gene are MDHEN and SYDVKM. The CDR3, as DNA: TGTGCCAGCAGTCCTGAGGGACAGGGGGCGCGTAATGAGCAGTTCTTC. It specifies CASSPEGQGARNEQFF. Filled out from reference TRBV28 and TRBJ2-1, the complete variable domain reads DVKVTQSSRYLVKRTGEKVFLECVQDMDHENMFWYRQDPGLGLRLIYFSYDVKMKEKGDIPEGYSVSREKKERFSLILESASTNQTSMYLCASSPEGQGARNEQFFGPGTRLTVL.

This CDR3 is CASWPPAPGQGAVSSYNSPLHF. CDR3 nucleotides: TGCGCCAGCTGGCCTCCAGCTCCGGGACAGGGGGCCGTCAGCTCCTATAATTCACCCCTCCACTTT. The chain carries TRBV5-1 and TRBJ1-6, with 12 positions matching TRBD1. The J segment lost 0 bases and the V segment lost 7 bases, leaving 20 bases of the junction unmatched. Germline V gene data show CDR1 as SGHRS and CDR2 as YFSETQ. The CDR3 length is 22 residues.

V and J are TRBV6-5 and TRBJ2-7; 8 nucleotides match TRBD1. The germline V gene has CDR1 MNHEY and CDR2 SVGAGI. The CDR3 is made up of 15 amino acids. Unmatched junction bases numbered 1, after V lost 0 bases and J lost 0 bases. CDR3 region: CASSYSGQDSYEQYF. The DNA of the CDR3 is TGTGCCAGCAGTTACTCGGGACAGGACTCCTACGAGCAGTACTTC.

This clone appeared a single time. The J gene is TRBJ1-1, the V gene TRBV6-5; D perhaps matches TRBD1 (5 bases). V lost 6 bases, J lost 5 bases, and 13 bases lay in between. The CDR3 contains 13 residues. Germline V gene sequence: CDR1 MNHEY, CDR2 SVGAGI. The CDR3 loop reads CASRFQGGTEAFF. The CDR3 nucleotides read TGTGCCAGCAGATTTCAGGGAGGAACTGAAGCTTTCTTT.

This chain joins TRBV7-8 and TRBJ2-7, with TRBD1 matching over 7 bases. CDR1 and CDR2 from the germline V gene are SGHVS and FQNEAQ. Germline trimming cut 1 base from V and 2 bases from J; bases unmatched to any gene: 2. The CDR3 has 14 residues. In nucleotides, the CDR3 is TGTGCCAGCAGCTTAGTACAGGGGACCTACGAGCAGTACTTC. Protein product: CASSLVQGTYEQYF.

The genes are TRBV28 and TRBJ2-5; tentatively, D is TRBD1 (5 bases). The CDR3 runs to 17 residues. Trimming removed 5 bases from V and 4 bases from J, with 23 bases in between. The germline CDR1 and CDR2 sequences are MDHEN and SYDVKM. Written as DNA, the CDR3 is TGTGCCAGCAGTCTCGATAGTTCTGGGGCCCACGGAGAGACCCAGTACTTC. As protein: CASSLDSSGAHGETQYF.

The chain recombines TRBV5-4 with TRBJ1-2; D is undetermined. The CDR3 is 12 amino acids. Germline lookup yields CDR1 SGHNT and CDR2 YYREEE (reference sequence). V lost 4 bases to trimming and J lost 3 bases, with 7 bases between them. The CDR3 region is CASSLRYYGYTF. The CDR3 DNA follows: TGTGCCAGCAGCCTCAGGTACTATGGCTACACCTTC. The entire variable domain, with the rest obtained from reference TRBV5-4 and TRBJ1-2, is as follows: ETGVTQSPTHLIKTRGQQVTLRCSSQSGHNTVSWYQQALGQGPQFIFQYYREEENGRGNFPPRFSGLQFPNYSSELNVNALELDDSALYLCASSLRYYGYTFGSGTRLTVV.

The chain carries TRBV9 and TRBJ2-1, with TRBD2 matching 9 bases. This CDR3 is built from 16 residues. Germline CDR1 is SGDLS and CDR2 is YYNGEE. The V and J ends lost 0 bases and 12 bases, in that order; junction bases with no gene match: 13. As DNA, the CDR3 is TGTGCCAGCAGCGTAGTTAGCGGGGGAACGAATGAGGGGCAGTTCTTC. Protein sequence: CASSVVSGGTNEGQFF.

V and J are TRBV18 and TRBJ2-1; 13 nucleotides agree with TRBD2. V trimming: 3 bases; J trimming: 1 base; junction bases outside the gene matches: 6. The CDR3 covers 18 residues. Germline V lookup: CDR1 KGHSH, CDR2 LQKENI. The DNA for the CDR3 is TGTGCCAGCTCACCGGCACTAGCGGGAGGGCTATCCTACAATGAGCAGTTCTTC. Translating gives CASSPALAGGLSYNEQFF.

Regarding this clone: One junction end does not reproduce the germline sequence, and a read error may be involved. The chain links TRBV19 to TRBJ1-1; tentative D call: TRBD1 (5 bases). The CDR3 sequence is 16 residues long. Germline V gene lookup returns CDR1 LNHDA and CDR2 SQIVND (reference sequence). Written as DNA, the CDR3 is TGTGCCAGTAGTATAGGGGGCGGAGAGATGAACGCTGAAGCTTTCTTT. As protein: CASSIGGGEMNAEAFF.

The chain employs TRBV19 and TRBJ2-2; TRBD2 aligns across 11 bases. V was clipped by 6 bases and J by 3 bases; unmatched bases: 9. This CDR3 comprises 17 residues. CDR1 and CDR2 from the germline V gene are LNHDA and SQIVND (reference sequence). As DNA, the CDR3 is TGTGCCAGTAGCCCCACCCTAGCGGGGGGCCACACCGGGGAGCTGTTTTTT. Encoded protein: CASSPTLAGGHTGELFF.

The CDR3 DNA reads as TGTGCCATTTCCCGGGGGACAGGGAACACCGGGGAGCTGTTTTTT. This codes for CAISRGTGNTGELFF. The genes are TRBV10-3 and TRBJ2-2; the match to TRBD1 covers 8 bases. The germline gives CDR1 ENHRY, CDR2 SYGVKD. The CDR3 is made up of 15 amino acids. With 9 bases clipped from V and 1 base from J, the junction kept 7 bases outside the gene matches.

The gene calls are TRBV28 and TRBJ2-3; 7 bases agree with TRBD1. The V segment lost 10 bases and the J segment 2 bases; nucleotides outside the gene matches: 9. Germline loops: CDR1 MDHEN, CDR2 SYDVKM. CDR3 size: 14 residues. The CDR3 protein is CATLPGTVTDTQYF. In nucleotides, the CDR3 is TGTGCCACCCTCCCTGGGACAGTCACAGATACGCAGTATTTT. The full variable domain, with the rest looked up from reference TRBV28 and TRBJ2-3, is DVKVTQSSRYLVKRTGEKVFLECVQDMDHENMFWYRQDPGLGLRLIYFSYDVKMKEKGDIPEGYSVSREKKERFSLILESASTNQTSMYLCATLPGTVTDTQYFGPGTRLTVL.

The rearrangement uses TRBV4-1 and TRBJ2-5; the D gene is possibly TRBD2 (5 bases). V was shortened by 4 bases and J by 3 bases, with 18 bases between the two germline ends. The germline gives CDR1 MGHRA, CDR2 YSYEKL. This CDR3 has 16 amino acids. CDR3 bases: TGCGCCAGCAGCCTCGAGGGTTCAGCGCCAGAAGAGACCCAGTACTTC. It codes for CASSLEGSAPEETQYF.

The chain is built from TRBV5-1 and TRBJ1-2, with D maybe TRBD1 (5 bases). With 0 bases removed from V and 13 bases from J, the gap between germline ends came to 16 bases. This CDR3 has 13 residues. Germline CDR1 SGHRS, CDR2 YFSETQ. CDR3 coding DNA: TGCGCCAGCAGCTTGGCAGGGTTTTCCCTGATCACCTTC. Protein sequence: CASSLAGFSLITF.

The chain combines TRBV10-3 with TRBJ1-1, with D maybe TRBD1 (6 bases). With 0 bases removed from V and 4 bases from J, the gap between germline ends came to 15 bases. The germline gives CDR1 ENHRY, CDR2 SYGVKD. The CDR3 contains 16 residues. CDR3 region: CAISESGGRSFTEAFF. The CDR3 coding sequence is TGTGCCATCAGTGAGTCAGGGGGTCGGAGTTTCACTGAAGCTTTCTTT.

This clone was seen once. This chain uses TRBV9 with TRBJ2-2; 8 bases map to TRBD1. V was pared by 4 bases and J by 6 bases, with 5 bases of the junction left unmatched. The CDR3 has 14 amino acids. Germline CDR1 reads SGDLS; CDR2 reads YYNGEE. In DNA, the CDR3 is TGTGCCAGCAGCCTAGGACAGGGCGCCGGGGAGCTGTTTTTT. It encodes CASSLGQGAGELFF.